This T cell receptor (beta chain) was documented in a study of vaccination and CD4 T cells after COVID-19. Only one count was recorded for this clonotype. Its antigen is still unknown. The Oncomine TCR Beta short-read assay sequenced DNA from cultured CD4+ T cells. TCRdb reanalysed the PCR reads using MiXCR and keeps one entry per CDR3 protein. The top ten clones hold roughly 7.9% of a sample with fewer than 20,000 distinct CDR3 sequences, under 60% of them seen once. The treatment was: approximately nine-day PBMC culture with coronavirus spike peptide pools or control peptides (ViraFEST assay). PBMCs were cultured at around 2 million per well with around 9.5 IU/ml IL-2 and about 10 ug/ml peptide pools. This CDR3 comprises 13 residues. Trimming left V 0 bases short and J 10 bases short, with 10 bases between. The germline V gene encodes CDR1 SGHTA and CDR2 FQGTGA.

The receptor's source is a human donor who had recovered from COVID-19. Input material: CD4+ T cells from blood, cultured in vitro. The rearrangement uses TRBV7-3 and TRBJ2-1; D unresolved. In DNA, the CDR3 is TGTGCCAGCAGCTTAACTGGCTTGGAGGAGCAGTTCTTC. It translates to CASSLTGLEEQFF.